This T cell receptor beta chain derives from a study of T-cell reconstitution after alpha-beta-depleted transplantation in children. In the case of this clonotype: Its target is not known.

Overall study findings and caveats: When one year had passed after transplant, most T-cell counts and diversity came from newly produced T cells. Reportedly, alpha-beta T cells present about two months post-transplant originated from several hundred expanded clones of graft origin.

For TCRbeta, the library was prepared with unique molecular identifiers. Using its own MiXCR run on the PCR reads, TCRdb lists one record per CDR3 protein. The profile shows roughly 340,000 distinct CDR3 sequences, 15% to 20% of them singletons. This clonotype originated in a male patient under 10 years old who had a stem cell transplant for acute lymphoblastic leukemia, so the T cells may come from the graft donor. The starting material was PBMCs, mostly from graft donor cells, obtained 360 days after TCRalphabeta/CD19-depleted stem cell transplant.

The CDR3, as DNA: TGTGCCAGCAGACCGACTCCACCCCAAGGGAATGAGCAGTTCTTC. It translates to CASRPTPPQGNEQFF. The chain couples TRBV6-2 or TRBV6-3 to TRBJ2-1; D call uncertain. Germline V gene lookup returns CDR1 MNHEY and CDR2 SVGEGT. The CDR3 covers 15 residues. Trimming cost V 6 bases and J 7 bases, with 19 bases left between them.